This T cell receptor (beta chain) was captured by sequencing in a study of cytomegalovirus exposure and HLA in healthy donors. Overall study findings and caveats: Some public TCRs appeared in many individuals, while most sequences were rare.

PCR involved 60 Vbeta and 13 Jbeta primers. TCRdb keeps only in-frame clones here, not all; method: immunoSEQ multiplex PCR. Among some 180,000 clones listed, around 77% were seen once. With respect to this clone: Its specificity is not known.

Although they were nominally healthy when sampled, donors likely had unrecorded immune exposures. This CDR3 spans 15 amino acids. V lost 0 bases and J 4 bases, leaving 12 bases between the germline ends. Germline-derived CDR1 and CDR2 are SGHTA and FQGNSA. The clonotype originates from a woman in her twenties or thirties in good health and CMV-seronegative. The rearrangement joins TRBV7-2 to TRBJ2-5, with D unclear. The source material was PBMCs. The CDR3 loop reads CASSLAYLVGETQYF. DNA for the CDR3: TGTGCCAGCAGCTTAGCATATCTAGTGGGAGAGACCCAGTACTTC.